This T cell receptor beta chain was recovered during a study of blood T cell repertoires in COVID-19 (dated by TCRdb to 2018 to 2020). Turning to the overall study: Collaborator samples came from the United States, Italy and Spain and covered acute and convalescent phases of COVID-19. Where HLA class I and class II types were available, the types were taken from metadata supplied by the sample provider, not from assay-based typing. The material from the prospective study consisted of cDNA or gDNA derived from T cells, B-cell-depleted T cells, or PBMCs. The repertoires were released in a freely available public database intended as a resource for research on the immune response to SARS-CoV-2. Subjects who had been exposed to COVID-19, were actively infected with it, or had recovered from it provided the deeply sampled blood TCRbeta repertoires that made up the dataset. Samples came from the ongoing ImmuneRACE study (first 160 participants) plus 1,254 subjects from 6 global collaborators. Nearly every sample came with metadata listing a de-identified subject ID, COVID-19 status, age in years and sex. General findings and caveats noted by the study authors: The amount of clinical and demographic metadata varied by source and participant and was provided uncurated.

In the prospective study, participants were roughly 18 to 100 years old, resided in fewer than 25 geographic areas of the United States, and were enrolled through a virtual design. In the prospective study, participants were assigned to cohorts based on the clinical history participants reported in a screening survey and a study questionnaire. Each participant in the prospective study had whole blood, serum and a nasopharyngeal or oropharyngeal swab collected by mobile phlebotomists. Participants in the prospective study had the option to provide additional blood draws and questionnaires over a roughly 2-month period. Before DNA extraction, prospective study blood samples were shipped either frozen or at room temperature. On this clone: The antigen it recognizes is unknown. No base qualities exist here, and no much larger clone lies one base off it.

The germline V gene yields SGHTS for CDR1 and YDEGEE for CDR2. There are 16 amino acids in the CDR3, from cysteine to phenylalanine inclusive. Of the read, only the CDR3 DNA is kept; its 48 bases are in frame from base 1. Ends trimmed: V by 3 bases, J by 2 bases; bases unmatched to a gene: 8. TCRbeta CDR3 regions were amplified from genomic DNA by means of the immunoSEQ Assay, a bias-controlled multiplex PCR. Under the source paper's analysis protocol: The number of nucleated cells in each sample was estimated from the amplification of reference gene primers within the assay. To quantify the absolute abundance of each unique TCRbeta CDR3 rearrangement, sequence reads were collapsed and filtered. For each sample, productive Simpson clonality was calculated as the square root of Simpson's diversity index across productive rearrangements. Held by TCRdb, this immuneACCESS table contains in-frame sequences only and omits some clones. Under half of the omission traces to an unresolved V gene where checked; the cause of the rest is unknown. For V, J and clone size, that table is used; D and trimming come from the DNA. Within this sample are around 320,000 clones, with nearly 90% of them counted one time only. The ten largest clones capture approximately 4.5% of the sample.

This TCR came from a woman younger than 35 with acute COVID-19. Here the chain combines TRBV5-8 and TRBJ1-5; 7 of the junction bases match TRBD1. The sequencing input was PBMCs or T cells enriched from blood (not recorded which). The CDR3 has the sequence CASSWDRAFGNQPQHF. The DNA sequence follows: TGTGCCAGCAGCTGGGACAGAGCCTTCGGCAATCAGCCCCAGCATTTT.